This record covers a single TCR beta chain. Its target is not known. Per the germline V gene, CDR1 is SGHVS and CDR2 is FQNEAQ. The CDR3 has 16 amino acids. V was pared by 5 bases and J by 1 base, with 8 bases of the junction left unmatched. A second about 7 to 11 cycle PCR used barcoded and J-beta primers. Via MiXCR, TCRdb re-called the 5' RACE reads, giving one row per CDR3 protein. This sample has 910,000 or so distinct CDR3 sequences, with 51% found just once. This entry comes from a study of blood T cells in healthy people across ages. Study-wide results and limits: A strong correlation was found between TCR beta diversity and the percentage of naive T cells. There was no known CMV status for donors, so expanded clonotype changes were possibly confounded. With age, beta diversity per million T cells declined roughly linearly, significantly by 40.

The specimen sequenced was blood. This sequence was found in a woman aged 55-70 years in good health. The chain couples TRBV7-8 to TRBJ2-3, with 8 nucleotides matching TRBD2. CDR3 in DNA: TGTGCCAGCAGCCATCTACTAGCGGAGGGCACAGATACGCAGTATTTT. Residues: CASSHLLAEGTDTQYF.